This T cell receptor (beta chain) was sequenced for a study of blood T cell repertoires in COVID-19. Background on the study: The samples span acute and convalescent COVID-19 from the United States, Italy and Spain. In each case, the material was cDNA or gDNA derived from T cells, B-cell-depleted T cells, or PBMCs.

Clones were sequenced by immunoSEQ multiplex PCR, and TCRdb holds only the in-frame ones, with some missing. The sample lists 90,000 to 120,000 clones; 85% were seen once. Germline assignment: CDR1 SNHLY and CDR2 FYNNEI. The germline V and J ends were trimmed by 8 bases and 0 bases, with 8 bases remaining between them. There are 13 residues in the CDR3. The TCR sequence derives from a human donor in a cohort sampled during active COVID-19. This chain uses TRBV2 with TRBJ1-5, with D maybe TRBD1 (5 bases). The material sequenced was peripheral blood. DNA for the CDR3: TGTGCCAGCGCGGGGGATAGCAATCAGCCCCAGCATTTT. Translating gives CASAGDSNQPQHF. Full variable domain (outside the CDR3, taken from reference TRBV2 and TRBJ1-5): EPEVTQTPSHQVTQMGQEVILRCVPISNHLYFYWYRQILGQKVEFLVSFYNNEISEKSEIFDDQFSVERPDGSNFTLKIRSTKLEDSAMYFCASAGDSNQPQHFGDGTRLSIL.